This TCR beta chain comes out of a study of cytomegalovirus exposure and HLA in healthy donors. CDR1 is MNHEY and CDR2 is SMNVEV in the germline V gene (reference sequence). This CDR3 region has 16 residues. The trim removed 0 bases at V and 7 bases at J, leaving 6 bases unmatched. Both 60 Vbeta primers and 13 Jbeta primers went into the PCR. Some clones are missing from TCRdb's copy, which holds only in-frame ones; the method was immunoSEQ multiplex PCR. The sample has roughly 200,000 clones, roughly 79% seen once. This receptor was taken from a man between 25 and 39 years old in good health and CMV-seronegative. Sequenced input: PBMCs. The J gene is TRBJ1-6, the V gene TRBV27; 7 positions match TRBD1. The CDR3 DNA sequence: TGTGCCAGCAGTTTATCTGAGGGGGCTGCGAATTCACCCCTCCACTTT. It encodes CASSLSEGAANSPLHF.